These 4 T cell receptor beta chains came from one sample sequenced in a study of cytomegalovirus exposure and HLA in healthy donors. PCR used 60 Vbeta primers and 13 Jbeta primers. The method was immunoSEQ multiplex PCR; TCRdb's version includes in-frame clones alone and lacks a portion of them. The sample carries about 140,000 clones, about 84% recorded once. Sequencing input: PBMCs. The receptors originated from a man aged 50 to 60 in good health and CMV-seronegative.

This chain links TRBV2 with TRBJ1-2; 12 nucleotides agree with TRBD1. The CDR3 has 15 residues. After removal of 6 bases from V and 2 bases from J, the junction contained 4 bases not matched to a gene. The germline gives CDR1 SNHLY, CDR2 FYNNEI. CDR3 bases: TGTGCCAGCAGGGAGGGACAGGGGGCGAACTATGGCTACACCTTC. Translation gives CASREGQGANYGYTF. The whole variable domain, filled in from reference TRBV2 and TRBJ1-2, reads EPEVTQTPSHQVTQMGQEVILRCVPISNHLYFYWYRQILGQKVEFLVSFYNNEISEKSEIFDDQFSVERPDGSNFTLKIRSTKLEDSAMYFCASREGQGANYGYTFGSGTRLTVV.

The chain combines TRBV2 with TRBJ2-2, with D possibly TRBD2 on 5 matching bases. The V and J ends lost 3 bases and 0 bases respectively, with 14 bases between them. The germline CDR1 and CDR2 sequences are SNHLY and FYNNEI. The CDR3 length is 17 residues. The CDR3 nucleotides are TGTGCCAGCAGTGATTCGGCGGGCCCCGCGAACACCGGGGAGCTGTTTTTT. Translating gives CASSDSAGPANTGELFF.

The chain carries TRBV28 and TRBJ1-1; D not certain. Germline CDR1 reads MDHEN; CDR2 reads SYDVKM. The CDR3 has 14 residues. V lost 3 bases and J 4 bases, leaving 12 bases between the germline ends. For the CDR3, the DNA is TGTGCCAGCAGTTTGGCCTACAGTGGCACTGAAGCTTTCTTT. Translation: CASSLAYSGTEAFF.

CDR3 in amino acids: CSVEDPTGYEQYF. DNA of the CDR3: TGCAGCGTTGAAGACCCCACAGGGTACGAGCAGTACTTC. The chain carries TRBV29-1 and TRBJ2-7; a weak D match, TRBD1 (6 bases). The CDR3 runs 13 residues. With 0 bases removed from V and 4 bases from J, the gap between germline ends came to 10 bases. The germline gives CDR1 SQVTM, CDR2 ANQGSEA.